Following are 25 T cell receptor beta chains from one sample sequenced in a study of siplizumab effects on memory and regulatory T cells. The protocol was immunoSEQ multiplex PCR, while the TCRdb copy is restricted to in-frame clones and leaves out a portion. The sample contains about 100,000 clones, about 94% of which appear only once. Sequenced material: non-Treg CD4+ T cells sorted from blood. The receptors here all came from a human donor in good health.

The rearrangement uses TRBV18 and TRBJ2-5, with TRBD2 identical over 7 bases. The J call may not be correct, given that the DNA end is closer to TRBJ2-7. The CDR3 loop spans 13 amino acids. Germline-derived CDR1 and CDR2 are KGHSH and LQKENI. The chain's CDR3 is CASLTSDSYEQYF. The CDR3 DNA reads TGTGCCAGCCTTACTAGCGATTCCTACGAGCAGTACTTC.

V gene TRBV9 combines with J gene TRBJ1-2; D perhaps matches TRBD1 (5 bases). Germline CDR1 SGDLS, CDR2 YYNGEE. CDR3 size: 14 residues. V was shortened by 4 bases and J by 8 bases, with 18 bases between the two germline ends. This chain's CDR3 is CASSKEGAARGYTF. The DNA for the CDR3 is TGTGCCAGCAGCAAGGAAGGGGCTGCGAGGGGCTACACCTTC.

This chain joins TRBV5-1 and TRBJ2-3; D remains ambiguous. V lost 3 bases, J lost 4 bases, and 12 bases lay in between. The CDR3 loop spans 14 amino acids. Germline CDR1 is SGHRS and CDR2 is YFSETQ. The CDR3 coding sequence is TGCGCCAGCAGCTGGGCCGGCGACGCAGATACGCAGTATTTT. This codes for CASSWAGDADTQYF.

The CDR3 region is CASSEGGLAKNIQYF. DNA of the CDR3: TGTGCCAGCAGTGAAGGGGGCCTCGCCAAAAACATTCAGTACTTC. This chain uses TRBV2 with TRBJ2-4; perhaps TRBD1 as D (5 bases). The CDR3 has 15 residues. CDR1 is SNHLY, CDR2 FYNNEI, per germline. Trimming shortened V by 1 base and J by 1 base, and 8 bases separated the two germline ends.

V usage is TRBV6-5 and J usage is TRBJ1-2; TRBD1 matches 10 bases. V trimming: 0 bases; J trimming: 7 bases; junction bases outside the gene matches: 2. This CDR3 has 14 amino acids. The germline gives CDR1 MNHEY, CDR2 SVGAGI. CDR3 bases: TGTGCCAGCAGTTACTCATGGACAGGGGGTGGCTACACCTTC. Translating it yields CASSYSWTGGGYTF.

The V call is TRBV6-5, the J call TRBJ1-1; D is possibly TRBD1 (5 bases). Trimming stripped 0 bases from V and 0 bases from J, with 11 bases between. This CDR3 is 16 amino acids long. The germline CDR1 and CDR2 sequences are MNHEY and SVGAGI. The CDR3 DNA sequence: TGTGCCAGCAGTTACTCGAGGAGGGGTTTGAACACTGAAGCTTTCTTT. It codes for CASSYSRRGLNTEAFF.

This chain uses TRBV6-5 with TRBJ1-1, with D unresolved. CDR3 length equals 15 residues. Trimming removed 0 bases at V and 4 bases at J, with 12 bases between. Germline lookup yields CDR1 MNHEY and CDR2 SVGAGI. The CDR3 nucleotides read TGTGCCAGCAGTTACTCCTCAGAGAAGGGCACTGAAGCTTTCTTT. This gives the protein CASSYSSEKGTEAFF.

V gene TRBV7-3 combines with J gene TRBJ1-5; D ambiguous. The CDR3 runs to 16 residues. Germline V gene lookup returns CDR1 SGHTA and CDR2 FQGTGA. V dropped 3 bases and J dropped 4 bases, with 16 bases sitting between them. The DNA for the CDR3 is TGTGCCAGCAGCTTCGGTACACCATGGGAGAATCAGCCCCAGCATTTT. It translates to CASSFGTPWENQPQHF.

This chain uses TRBV6-5 with TRBJ2-7; weak D call: TRBD2 (6 bases). CDR3 length: 12 residues. V shed 7 bases and J shed 6 bases, with 13 bases lying between them. Germline assignment: CDR1 MNHEY and CDR2 SVGAGI. The CDR3 nucleotides are TGTGCCAGCAAGGAGGCTAGCGCCGAGCAGTACTTC. It yields the protein CASKEASAEQYF.

The chain combines TRBV6-5 with TRBJ2-4, with TRBD2 matching over 12 bases. The length of the CDR3 is 15 residues. CDR1 MNHEY and CDR2 SVGAGI come from the germline V gene. V lost 6 bases and J lost 6; bases outside the gene matches: 6. Written as DNA, the CDR3 is TGTGCCAGCAGCCCTACGACTAGCGGGAGAAACATTCAGTACTTC. This codes for CASSPTTSGRNIQYF.

As regards this clone: In the same sample, other DNA sequences code for this CDR3. V gene TRBV7-6 combines with J gene TRBJ1-1; 7 bases line up with TRBD1. The CDR3 has 14 amino acids. Per germline, CDR1 SGHVS and CDR2 FNYEAQ. V lost 2 bases, J lost 4 bases, and 4 bases stayed unmatched. CDR3 protein: CASSLRQGGTEAFF. DNA of the CDR3: TGTGCCAGCAGCTTAAGGCAGGGGGGCACTGAAGCTTTCTTT.

The gene calls are TRBV4-1 and TRBJ2-7; D perhaps matches TRBD1 (5 bases). The CDR3 loop spans 13 amino acids. Trimming took 4 bases from V and 3 from J, leaving 10 bases between them. CDR1 and CDR2 from the germline V gene are MGHRA and YSYEKL. CDR3 in DNA: TGCGCCAGCAGCCCAACTGGACACTACGAGCAGTACTTC. Protein product: CASSPTGHYEQYF.

The chain combines TRBV5-1 with TRBJ2-1, with 11 bases identical to TRBD2. This CDR3 spans 15 amino acids. V gave up 4 bases and J gave up 7 bases; unmatched junction bases: 7. CDR1 SGHRS and CDR2 YFSETQ come from the germline V gene. As DNA, the CDR3 is TGCGCCAGCAGCGACGGGACTAGCGGAACGAATGAGCAGTTCTTC. It encodes CASSDGTSGTNEQFF.

V usage is TRBV7-9 and J usage is TRBJ2-1; the match to TRBD2 covers 12 bases. V shed 5 bases and J 4 bases; nucleotides not matched to a gene: 15. CDR1 and CDR2 (germline): SEHNR, FQNEAQ (reference sequence). CDR3 size: 19 residues. Here the CDR3 reads CASSPPPRLAGVKYNEQFF. CDR3 bases: TGTGCCAGCAGCCCACCACCTAGACTAGCGGGAGTTAAGTACAATGAGCAGTTCTTC.

The chain uses TRBV5-1 and TRBJ2-5, with D maybe TRBD1 (5 bases). This CDR3 region has 13 residues. Germline V lookup: CDR1 SGHRS, CDR2 YFSETQ. Deletions cut 4 bases from V and 6 bases from J, with 13 bases between. CDR3 in amino acids: CASSPDSFQTQYF. Written as DNA, the CDR3 is TGCGCCAGCAGCCCTGACAGTTTTCAGACCCAGTACTTC.

The chain employs TRBV5-6 and TRBJ1-5; tentatively, D is TRBD1 (6 bases). Germline CDR1 and CDR2: SGHDT and YYEEEE. V lost 2 bases and J lost 6, with 18 bases in between. This CDR3 region has 16 residues. CDR3 nucleotides: TGTGCCAGCAGCTTAAAAACAGGGTATGAGGGTCAGCCCCAGCATTTT. Amino acids: CASSLKTGYEGQPQHF.

This clone was recorded only once. The chain is built from TRBV5-1 and TRBJ2-5; D might be TRBD2 (6 bases). Trimming left V 4 bases short and J 0 bases short, with 16 bases between. Germline CDR1 SGHRS, CDR2 YFSETQ. The CDR3 is 16 amino acids. CDR3 in amino acids: CASSPGLGGYQETQYF. CDR3 nucleotides: TGCGCCAGCAGCCCTGGCTTGGGGGGATACCAAGAGACCCAGTACTTC.

The gene calls are TRBV5-6 and TRBJ2-3; D ambiguous. V was shortened by 2 bases and J by 5 bases, with 6 bases between the two germline ends. CDR1 is SGHDT and CDR2 is YYEEEE in the germline V gene. This CDR3 has 12 amino acids. CDR3 region: CASSLLGDTQYF. CDR3 bases: TGTGCCAGCAGCTTACTGGGAGATACGCAGTATTTT. Together with reference TRBV5-6 and TRBJ2-3, the CDR3 gives the full variable domain: DAGVTQSPTHLIKTRGQQVTLRCSPKSGHDTVSWYQQALGQGPQFIFQYYEEEERQRGNFPDRFSGHQFPNYSSELNVNALLLGDSALYLCASSLLGDTQYFGPGTRLTVL.

The chain is built from TRBV30 and TRBJ1-1, with 9 bases lining up with TRBD1. Germline CDR1 is GTSNPN and CDR2 is SVGIG (reference sequence). The CDR3 covers 14 residues. J gave up 0 bases and V 8 bases, and 7 bases lay outside the gene matches. The CDR3, as DNA: TGTGCCCGCGGACAGGGGAATATGAACACTGAAGCTTTCTTT. Its translation: CARGQGNMNTEAFF. The full variable domain, with the rest looked up from reference TRBV30 and TRBJ1-1, is SQTIHQWPATLVQPVGSPLSLECTVEGTSNPNLYWYRQAAGRGLQLLFYSVGIGQISSEVPQNLSASRPQDRQFILSSKKLLLSDSGFYLCARGQGNMNTEAFFGQGTRLTVV.

The chain is built from TRBV10-1 and TRBJ2-1; tentatively, D is TRBD2 (6 bases). The CDR3 is made up of 18 amino acids. CDR1 and CDR2 from the germline V gene are WNHNN and SYGVQD (reference sequence). The V gene lost 1 base and the J gene lost 4 bases, with 20 bases spanning the gap. CDR3 bases: TGCGCCAGCAGTGAGTTTGGGTCCATGGGACTTAATTACAATGAGCAGTTCTTC. Residues: CASSEFGSMGLNYNEQFF.

CDR3 residues: CAWSPDRGNYGYTF. The DNA of the CDR3 is TGTGCCTGGAGCCCTGATAGGGGGAACTATGGCTACACCTTC. The chain recombines TRBV30 with TRBJ1-2, with D perhaps TRBD1 (6 bases). Trimming took 3 bases from V and 2 from J, leaving 13 bases between them. The CDR3 loop spans 14 amino acids. Germline assignment: CDR1 GTSNPN and CDR2 SVGIG (reference sequence). The entire variable domain, with the rest obtained from reference TRBV30 and TRBJ1-2, is as follows: SQTIHQWPATLVQPVGSPLSLECTVEGTSNPNLYWYRQAAGRGLQLLFYSVGIGQISSEVPQNLSASRPQDRQFILSSKKLLLSDSGFYLCAWSPDRGNYGYTFGSGTRLTVV.

This chain uses TRBV5-6 with TRBJ2-7; 11 positions agree with TRBD1. V shed 0 bases, J shed 2 bases, and the junction held 1 base outside the gene matches. The length of the CDR3 is 15 residues. Per the germline V gene, CDR1 is SGHDT and CDR2 is YYEEEE. CDR3 sequence: CASSLGGQGAYEQYF. The CDR3 DNA is TGTGCCAGCAGCTTGGGGGGACAGGGGGCCTACGAGCAGTACTTC.

V is TRBV6-5 and J is TRBJ2-1, with 13 bases fitting TRBD2. Per the germline V gene, CDR1 is MNHEY and CDR2 is SVGAGI. There are 16 residues in the CDR3. Germline trimming cut 2 bases from V and 7 bases from J; bases unmatched to any gene: 5. In nucleotides, the CDR3 is TGTGCCAGCAGTTACACACTAGCGGGAGGGCGGAATGAGCAGTTCTTC. Translation: CASSYTLAGGRNEQFF.

The J gene is TRBJ2-1, the V gene TRBV11-2, with 12 bases lining up with TRBD2. This CDR3 has 19 amino acids. Germline V gives CDR1 SGHAT, CDR2 FQNNGV. V was pared by 2 bases and J by 7 bases, with 15 bases of the junction left unmatched. CDR3 in amino acids: CASSLTLGASGRAENEQFF. The CDR3 DNA follows: TGTGCCAGCAGCTTAACTCTCGGGGCTAGCGGGAGGGCCGAAAATGAGCAGTTCTTC.

The genes are TRBV9 and TRBJ2-7; D is undetermined. The CDR3 contains 14 residues. Germline values: CDR1 SGDLS, CDR2 YYNGEE. The V and J ends lost 0 bases and 3 bases respectively, with 10 bases between them. In DNA form, the CDR3 reads TGTGCCAGCAGCGTAGCGGCAGAAATCTACGAGCAGTACTTC. This codes for CASSVAAEIYEQYF.